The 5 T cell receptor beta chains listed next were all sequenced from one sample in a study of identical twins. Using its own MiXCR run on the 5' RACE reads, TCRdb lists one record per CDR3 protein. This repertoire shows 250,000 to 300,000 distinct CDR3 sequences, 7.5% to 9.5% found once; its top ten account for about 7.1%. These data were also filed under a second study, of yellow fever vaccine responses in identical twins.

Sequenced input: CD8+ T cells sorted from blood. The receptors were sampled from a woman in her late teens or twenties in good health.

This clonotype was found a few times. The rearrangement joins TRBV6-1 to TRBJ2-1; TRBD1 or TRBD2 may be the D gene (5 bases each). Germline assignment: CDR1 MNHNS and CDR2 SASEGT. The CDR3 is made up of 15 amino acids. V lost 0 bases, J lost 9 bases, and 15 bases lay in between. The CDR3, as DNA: TGTGCCAGCAGTGAAGCCCGGGACGTCTTTTCTGAGCAGTTCTTC. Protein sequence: CASSEARDVFSEQFF.

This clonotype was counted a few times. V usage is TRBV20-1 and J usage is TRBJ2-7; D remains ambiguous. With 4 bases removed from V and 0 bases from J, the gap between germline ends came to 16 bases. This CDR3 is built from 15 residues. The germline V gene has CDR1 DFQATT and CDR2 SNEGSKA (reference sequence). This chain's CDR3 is CSATTPGRFSYEQYF. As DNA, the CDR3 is TGCAGTGCTACAACCCCCGGACGGTTCTCCTACGAGCAGTACTTC.

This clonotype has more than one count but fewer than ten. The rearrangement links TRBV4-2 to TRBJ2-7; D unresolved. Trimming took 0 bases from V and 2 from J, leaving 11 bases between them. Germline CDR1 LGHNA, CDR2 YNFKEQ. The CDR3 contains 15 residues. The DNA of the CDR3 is TGTGCCAGCAGCCAAGAATATGGACCTCCCTACGAGCAGTACTTC. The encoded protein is CASSQEYGPPYEQYF.

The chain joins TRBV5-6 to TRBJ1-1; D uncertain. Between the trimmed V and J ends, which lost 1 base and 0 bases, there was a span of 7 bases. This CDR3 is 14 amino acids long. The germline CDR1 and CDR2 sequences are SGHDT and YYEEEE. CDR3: CASSLPFMNTEAFF. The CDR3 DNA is TGTGCCAGCAGCTTGCCGTTCATGAACACTGAAGCTTTCTTT.

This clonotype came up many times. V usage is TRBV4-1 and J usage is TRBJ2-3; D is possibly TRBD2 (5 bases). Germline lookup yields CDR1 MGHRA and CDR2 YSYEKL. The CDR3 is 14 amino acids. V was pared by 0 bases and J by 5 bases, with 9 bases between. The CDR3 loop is CASSQDPGVDTQYF. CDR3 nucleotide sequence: TGCGCCAGCAGCCAAGACCCCGGGGTAGATACGCAGTATTTT.